Listed below are T cell receptor beta chains from one sample, sequenced in a study of cytotoxic CD8 clonotypes in ibrutinib-treated CLL. The data were produced by immunoSEQ multiplex PCR, yet TCRdb's version contains in-frame clones alone and is incomplete. This table has fewer than 150,000 clones, approximately 80% appearing once. The sample was PBMCs, taken after 24 months of ibrutinib treatment. All receptors come from a human donor with chronic lymphocytic leukemia. CDR3s include the opening cysteine and the closing phenylalanine or tryptophan. The D gene is left open where the match is weak. Only some rows state a clone size, as once, few, many or a class for expanded clones.

NA	TRBV11-3	NA	TRBJ2-2	TGTGCCAGCAGCTTACACACAGGACAGACCGGGGAGCTGTTTTTT	CASSLHTGQTGELFF
TRBD1	TRBV4-1	NA	TRBJ1-1	TGCGCCAGCAGCCCAGGTCCCGGGACAGGGTTGGGGACTGAAGCTTTCTTT	CASSPGPGTGLGTEAFF
NA	TRBV30	NA	TRBJ1-6	TGTGCCTGGAGTGGGAATTCACCCCTCCACTTT	CAWSGNSPLHF
NA	TRBV20-1	NA	TRBJ1-5	TGCAGTGCTAGTATACAGGGGCCCCAGCATTTT	CSASIQGPQHF
TRBD1	TRBV28	NA	TRBJ1-4	TGTGCCAGCAGTTCCTCTGAGGACAGGGGGCTCGTAACTAATGAAAAACTGTTTTTT	CASSSSEDRGLVTNEKLFF
TRBD2	TRBV7-2	NA	TRBJ2-3	TGTGCCAGCAGCTTAGGACTAGCGGGGGGCACCACAGATACGCAGTATTTT	CASSLGLAGGTTDTQYF
TRBD1	TRBV5-8	NA	TRBJ1-2	TGTGCCAGCAGCCAAGGGACAGCGCTCGACTATGGCTACACCTTC	CASSQGTALDYGYTF
NA	TRBV4-3	once	TRBJ1-3	TGCGCCAGCAGCCAACGGCCGGCAGGGAGAACTGGAAACACCATATATTTT	CASSQRPAGRTGNTIYF
NA	TRBV30	NA	TRBJ1-2	TGTGCCTGGAGGCTGACAGACACCAACTATGGCTACACCTTC	CAWRLTDTNYGYTF
NA	TRBV10-3	NA	TRBJ1-3	TGTGCCATCAGTGGGACAGCAAAATCTGGAAACACCATATATTTT	CAISGTAKSGNTIYF
TRBD2	TRBV7-8	NA	TRBJ2-5	TGTGCCAGCAGCTTGACGGGACTAGCGGGGGAAGAGACCCAGTACTTC	CASSLTGLAGEETQYF
NA	TRBV10-2	NA	TRBJ1-6	TGCGCCAGCAGTGAAGTAGGAGGAGCTAAGTTGAATTCACCCCTCCACTTT	CASSEVGGAKLNSPLHF
TRBD1	TRBV11-3	NA	TRBJ2-7	TGTGCCAGCAGCCCCCCGGACAGGGAGTACGAGCAGTACTTC	CASSPPDREYEQYF
NA	TRBV5-8	NA	TRBJ1-1	TGTGCCAGCAGCTTGGCCGGGACTGGTTTCTTT	CASSLAGTGFF
TRBD1	TRBV7-9	NA	TRBJ1-2	TGTGCCAGCAGCTTATCGGGACAGGGGACCTATGGCTACACCTTC	CASSLSGQGTYGYTF
NA	TRBV11-3	NA	TRBJ1-3	TGTGCCAGCAGCTTGGGGGGACTATCTGGAAACACCATATATTTT	CASSLGGLSGNTIYF
NA	TRBV28	few	TRBJ1-6	TGTGCCAGCATGGCAGGGTATTCACCCCTCCACTTT	CASMAGYSPLHF
NA	TRBV13	NA	TRBJ2-5	TGTGCCAGCAGCTTAGGAGACACCCAAGAGACCCAGTACTTC	CASSLGDTQETQYF
TRBD1	TRBV11-2	NA	TRBJ2-7	TGTGCCAGCAGCTTCACAGGGGGTACTTACGAGCAGTACTTC	CASSFTGGTYEQYF
NA	TRBV30	few	TRBJ1-6	TGTGCCTGGAGGGACCGCAGCTCCTATAATTCACCCCTCCACTTT	CAWRDRSSYNSPLHF
NA	TRBV9	NA	TRBJ1-1	TGTGCCAGCAGCGCGGACAGCATGAACACTGAAGCTTTCTTT	CASSADSMNTEAFF
TRBD1	TRBV11-3	NA	TRBJ1-3	TGTGCCAGCAGCACAGGGGTTGGAAACACCATATATTTT	CASSTGVGNTIYF
NA	TRBV6-6	once	TRBJ2-1	TGTGCCAGCAGAAGATCTGTGGACAATGAGCAGTTCTTC	CASRRSVDNEQFF
NA	TRBV6-5	NA	TRBJ1-1	TGTGCCAGCAGTCCGCCTAGGAACACTGAAGCTTTCTTT	CASSPPRNTEAFF
TRBD2	TRBV30	NA	TRBJ2-3	TGTGCCTGGTCTGGACTAGCGGGGTTCACAGATACGCAGTATTTT	CAWSGLAGFTDTQYF
TRBD1	TRBV6-5	NA	TRBJ2-7	TGTGCCAGCAGTCCGGACAGGGTTAACTACGAGCAGTACTTC	CASSPDRVNYEQYF
NA	TRBV30	NA	TRBJ1-1	TGTGCCTGGACCGTAAGAGGGGTCGGAGCTTTCTTT	CAWTVRGVGAFF
NA	TRBV28	NA	TRBJ2-7	TGTGCCAGCAGTGGCAGTCTTACCTTTCCGGGGGAGCAGTACTTC	CASSGSLTFPGEQYF
TRBD1	TRBV7-2	NA	TRBJ1-1	TGTGCCAGCAGCCCAGGAGGGGGCCAGAACACTGAAGCTTTCTTT	CASSPGGGQNTEAFF
NA	TRBV29-1	NA	TRBJ2-1	TGCAGCGGAGCCCCTAGGAGCTCCTACAATGAGCAGTTCTTC	CSGAPRSSYNEQFF
NA	TRBV25-1	NA	TRBJ2-3	TGTGCCAGCAGTGAATCCCGAGCAAGCACAGATACGCAGTATTTT	CASSESRASTDTQYF
NA	TRBV4-1	NA	TRBJ1-1	TGCGCCAGCAGCCAATCCCCCCTCGGACAGTTGAACACTGAAGCTTTCTTT	CASSQSPLGQLNTEAFF
NA	TRBV5-1	NA	TRBJ1-3	TGCGCCAGCAGCTTTACAGGGAGTGGAAACACCATATATTTT	CASSFTGSGNTIYF
NA	TRBV18	NA	TRBJ2-3	TGTGCCAGCTCTCCAAAGGCGGGGGCGACAACTAGCACAGATACGCAGTATTTT	CASSPKAGATTSTDTQYF
TRBD2	TRBV6-1	NA	TRBJ2-3	TGTGCCAGCAGTGAAGCCCAGACTAGCGGGGGAACCACAGATACGCAGTATTTT	CASSEAQTSGGTTDTQYF
TRBD1	TRBV5-1	once	TRBJ1-3	TGCGCCAGCAGCTTGCCAGGGGGCGACGACATCTCTGGAAACACCATATATTTT	CASSLPGGDDISGNTIYF
NA	TRBV2	NA	TRBJ2-7	TGTGCCAGCACCCCGGGTGGGCAGGGATTAGTTGAGCAGTACTTC	CASTPGGQGLVEQYF
NA	TRBV21-1	NA	TRBJ2-7	TGTGCCAGCAGCACGTACTACGAGCAGTACTTC	CASSTYYEQYF
NA	TRBV27	NA	TRBJ2-6	TGTGCCAGCAGTTTTTGGACCTCTGGGGCCAACGTCCTGACTTTC	CASSFWTSGANVLTF
NA	TRBV7-6	NA	TRBJ2-7	TGTGCCAGCAGCTCCAAGGTAGGGGCGGGCTACGAGCAGTACTTC	CASSSKVGAGYEQYF
NA	TRBV11-3	NA	TRBJ2-7	TGTGCCAGCAGCTTAGGTGAAGGGGACGAGCAGTACTTC	CASSLGEGDEQYF
NA	TRBV7-2	NA	TRBJ2-7	TGTGCCAGCAGCCAGGGAAGGTCCCTCGGGGAGCAGTACTTC	CASSQGRSLGEQYF
NA	TRBV19	NA	TRBJ1-1	TGTGCCAGTAGTCTACAACCGAACACTGAAGCTTTCTTT	CASSLQPNTEAFF
NA	TRBV5-8	NA	TRBJ2-2	TGTGCCAGCAGCTTGTTCCAGGGATTATTCCCATCGAACACCGGGGAGCTGTTTTTT	CASSLFQGLFPSNTGELFF
NA	TRBV19	NA	TRBJ2-7	TGTGCCAGTAGTATAGATCGTGTGACAGTCTACGAGCAGTACTTC	CASSIDRVTVYEQYF
NA	TRBV6-1	NA	TRBJ1-5	TGTGCCAGCAGTGAAGCCCCGTCGGGGAGCCAGCCCCAGCATTTT	CASSEAPSGSQPQHF
NA	TRBV27	NA	TRBJ1-1	TGTGCCAGCAGCAGGGGTTTGGGCACTGAAGCTTTCTTT	CASSRGLGTEAFF
TRBD1	TRBV6-5	few	TRBJ1-5	TGTGCCAGCAGTAGACAGGGTGATCAGCCCCAGCATTTT	CASSRQGDQPQHF
NA	TRBV27	NA	TRBJ1-1	TGTGCCAGCACCTCAACAGGGAAGGTCCGCGGTGAAGCTTTCTTT	CASTSTGKVRGEAFF
TRBD2	TRBV7-2	NA	TRBJ2-7	TGTGCCAGCAGCTCCTCTAGCGGGGGCGCCTACGAGCAGTACTTC	CASSSSSGGAYEQYF
NA	TRBV5-6	NA	TRBJ2-3	TGTGCCAGCAGCTTGGGCCGGGGGCATACCACAGATACGCAGTATTTT	CASSLGRGHTTDTQYF
NA	TRBV19	NA	TRBJ1-2	TGTGCCAGTAGTATTGGCGCGTGGGGAGATTATGGCTACACCTTC	CASSIGAWGDYGYTF
NA	TRBV4-3	NA	TRBJ1-6	TGCGCCAGCAGCCAAGTAGCGCCCACTCGGAACTATAATTCACCCCTCCACTTT	CASSQVAPTRNYNSPLHF
NA	TRBV5-6	NA	TRBJ2-7	TGTGCCAGCAGCTCGATCAGGGGTGGGAATGGACTAACCTACGAGCAGTACTTC	CASSSIRGGNGLTYEQYF
NA	TRBV19	NA	TRBJ2-5	TGTGCCAGTAGTATACGCGAGGGATTAGGAGAGACCCAGTACTTC	CASSIREGLGETQYF
TRBD1	TRBV5-6	few	TRBJ2-1	TGTGCCAGCAGCGTCCCCAGGGGGCGCATGAATGAGCAGTTCTTC	CASSVPRGRMNEQFF
NA	TRBV6-5	few	TRBJ1-2	TGTGCCAGCAGTTACGGAGGGTACTATGGCTACACCTTC	CASSYGGYYGYTF
NA	TRBV7-2	NA	TRBJ2-7	TGTGCCAGCAGCTTAGTGGCTAGTTCTCACGAGCAGTACTTC	CASSLVASSHEQYF
NA	TRBV20-1	NA	TRBJ1-1	TGCAGTGCTGAGAGTGGGGGTGAAGCTTTCTTT	CSAESGGEAFF
TRBD1	TRBV14	NA	TRBJ1-6	TGTGCCAGCAGCCAGGACAGGGGGCTTTTACCCCTCCACTTT	CASSQDRGLLPLHF